This record looks at one T cell receptor (beta chain) sequence and its context. The data derive from a study of shared clonotypes between healthy human individuals. A deep-level run was used for the assay. This table comes from immunoSEQ multiplex PCR, and its TCRdb copy is limited to in-frame clones, with some not included. Of some 480,000 clones in the sample, around 79% are singletons; the top ten hold about 12%. Unsorted material relied on tens of millions of PBMCs as the source of genomic DNA. The germline gives CDR1 MDHEN, CDR2 SYDVKM. This CDR3 is 13 amino acids long. The V end lost 8 bases, the J end lost 5 bases, and 13 bases lay between the germline ends.

The sample consisted of PBMCs. The clonotype comes from a woman aged 40 to 50 in good health. Some clones in this sample may be carry-over from other donors' samples. The chain recombines TRBV28 with TRBJ1-5; no clear D. Written as DNA, the CDR3 is TGTGCCAGCGGCTCGGGCGGATATCAGCCCCAGCATTTT. It translates to CASGSGGYQPQHF. Full variable domain (rest looked up from reference TRBV28 and TRBJ1-5): DVKVTQSSRYLVKRTGEKVFLECVQDMDHENMFWYRQDPGLGLRLIYFSYDVKMKEKGDIPEGYSVSREKKERFSLILESASTNQTSMYLCASGSGGYQPQHFGDGTRLSIL.